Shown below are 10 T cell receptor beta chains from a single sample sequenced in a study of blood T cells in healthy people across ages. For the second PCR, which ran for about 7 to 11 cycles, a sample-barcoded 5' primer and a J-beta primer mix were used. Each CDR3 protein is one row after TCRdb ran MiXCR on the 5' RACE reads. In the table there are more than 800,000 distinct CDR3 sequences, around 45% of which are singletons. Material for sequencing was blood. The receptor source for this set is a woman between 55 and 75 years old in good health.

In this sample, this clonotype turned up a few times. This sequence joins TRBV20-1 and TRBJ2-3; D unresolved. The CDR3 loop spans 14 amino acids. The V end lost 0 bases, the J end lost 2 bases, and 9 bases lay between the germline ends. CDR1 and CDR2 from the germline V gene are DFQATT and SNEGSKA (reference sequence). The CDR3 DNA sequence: TGCAGTGCTAGAGATCCGTCATTCACAGATACGCAGTATTTT. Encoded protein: CSARDPSFTDTQYF.

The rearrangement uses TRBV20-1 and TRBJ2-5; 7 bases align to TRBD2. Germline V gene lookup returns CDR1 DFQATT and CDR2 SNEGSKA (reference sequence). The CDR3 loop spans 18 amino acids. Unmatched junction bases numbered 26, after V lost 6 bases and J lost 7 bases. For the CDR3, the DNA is TGCAGTGCCCAGACCGTGGGGGGAGGGGTGCCCGAAATTTGGACCCAGTACTTC. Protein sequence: CSAQTVGGGVPEIWTQYF.

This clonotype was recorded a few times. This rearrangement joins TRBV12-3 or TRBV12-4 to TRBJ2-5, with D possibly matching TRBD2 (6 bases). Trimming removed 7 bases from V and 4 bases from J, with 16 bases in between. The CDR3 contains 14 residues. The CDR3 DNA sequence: TGTGCCAGCAACCCAGGGACTCCCAGAGAGACCCAGTACTTC. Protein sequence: CASNPGTPRETQYF.

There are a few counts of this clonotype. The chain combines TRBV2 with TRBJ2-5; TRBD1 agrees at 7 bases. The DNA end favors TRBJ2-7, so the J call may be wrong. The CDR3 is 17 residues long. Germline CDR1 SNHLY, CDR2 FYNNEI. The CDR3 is CASSPIPDKQGTGEQYF. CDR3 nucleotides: TGTGCCAGCAGTCCTATCCCCGATAAACAGGGGACGGGCGAGCAGTACTTC.

CDR3 nucleotides: TGTGCCAGCAGCAAATGGGGAAGGGCCACAGATACGCAGTATTTT. It specifies CASSKWGRATDTQYF. V usage is TRBV21-1 and J usage is TRBJ2-3; TRBD1 is taken as the D call from the table, unchecked against the DNA. TRBV21-1 is shown as a pseudogene. The CDR3 covers 15 residues.

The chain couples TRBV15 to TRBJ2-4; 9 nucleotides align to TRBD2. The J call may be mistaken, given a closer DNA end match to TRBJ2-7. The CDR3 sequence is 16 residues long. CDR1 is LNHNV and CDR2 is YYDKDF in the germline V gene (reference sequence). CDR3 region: CATSREPAGGGYEQYF. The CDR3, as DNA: TGTGCCACCAGCAGAGAGCCAGCGGGAGGTGGCTACGAGCAGTACTTC.

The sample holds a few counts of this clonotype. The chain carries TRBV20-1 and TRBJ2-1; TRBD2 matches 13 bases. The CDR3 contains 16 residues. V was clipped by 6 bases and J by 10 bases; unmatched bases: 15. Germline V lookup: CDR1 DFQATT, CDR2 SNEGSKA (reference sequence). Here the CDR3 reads CSAAGLAGTYSSEQFF. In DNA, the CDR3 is TGCAGTGCCGCGGGACTAGCGGGAACGTATTCGTCGGAGCAGTTCTTC.

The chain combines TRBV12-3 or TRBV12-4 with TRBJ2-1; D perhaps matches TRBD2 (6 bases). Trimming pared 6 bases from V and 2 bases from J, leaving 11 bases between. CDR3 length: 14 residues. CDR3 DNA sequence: TGTGCCAGCAGGCTGAGCGGGCCCTACAATGAGCAGTTCTTC. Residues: CASRLSGPYNEQFF.

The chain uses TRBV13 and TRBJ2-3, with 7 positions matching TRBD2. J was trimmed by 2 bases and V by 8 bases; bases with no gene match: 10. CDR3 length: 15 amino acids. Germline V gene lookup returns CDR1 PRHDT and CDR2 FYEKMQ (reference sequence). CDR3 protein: CASAPAGALTDTQYF. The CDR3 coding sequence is TGTGCCAGCGCACCGGCGGGAGCGCTCACAGATACGCAGTATTTT.

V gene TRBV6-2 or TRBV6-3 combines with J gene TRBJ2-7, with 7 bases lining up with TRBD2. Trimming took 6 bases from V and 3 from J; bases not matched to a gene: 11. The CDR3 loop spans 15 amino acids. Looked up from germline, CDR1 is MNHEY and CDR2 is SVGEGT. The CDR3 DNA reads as TGTGCCAGCAGACCCTTCCGTCTAGCGGACTACGAGCAGTACTTC. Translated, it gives CASRPFRLADYEQYF.